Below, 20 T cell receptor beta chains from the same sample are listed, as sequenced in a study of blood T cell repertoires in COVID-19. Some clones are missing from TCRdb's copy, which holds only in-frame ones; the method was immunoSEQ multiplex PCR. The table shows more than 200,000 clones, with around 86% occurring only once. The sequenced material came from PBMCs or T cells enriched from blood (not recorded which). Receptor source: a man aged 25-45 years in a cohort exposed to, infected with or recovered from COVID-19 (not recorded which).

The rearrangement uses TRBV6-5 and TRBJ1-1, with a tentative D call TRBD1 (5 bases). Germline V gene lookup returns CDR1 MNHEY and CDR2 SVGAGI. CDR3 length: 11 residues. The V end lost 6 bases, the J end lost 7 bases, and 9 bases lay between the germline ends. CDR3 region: CASRGVGEAFF. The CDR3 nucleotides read TGTGCCAGCAGAGGGGTAGGTGAAGCTTTCTTT.

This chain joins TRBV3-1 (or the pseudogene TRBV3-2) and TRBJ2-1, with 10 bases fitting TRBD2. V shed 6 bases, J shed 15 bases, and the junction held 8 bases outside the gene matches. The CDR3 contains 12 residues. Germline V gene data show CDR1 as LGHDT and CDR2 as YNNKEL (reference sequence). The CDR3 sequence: CASSRLAGVPFF. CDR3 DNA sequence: TGTGCCAGCAGTCGGCTAGCGGGAGTACCGTTCTTC.

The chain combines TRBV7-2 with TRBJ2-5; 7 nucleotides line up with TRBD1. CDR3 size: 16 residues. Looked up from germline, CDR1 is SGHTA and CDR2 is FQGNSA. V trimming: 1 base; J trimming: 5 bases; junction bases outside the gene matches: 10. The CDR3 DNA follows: TGTGCCAGCAGCTTAGGTCCGGGACAGATCCGCGAGACCCAGTACTTC. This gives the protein CASSLGPGQIRETQYF.

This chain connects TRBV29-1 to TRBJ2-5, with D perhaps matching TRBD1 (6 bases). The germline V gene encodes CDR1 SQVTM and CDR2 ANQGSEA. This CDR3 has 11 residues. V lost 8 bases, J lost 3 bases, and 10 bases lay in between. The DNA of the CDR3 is TGCAGCTCACGGACAGAAGAGACCCAGTACTTC. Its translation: CSSRTEETQYF.

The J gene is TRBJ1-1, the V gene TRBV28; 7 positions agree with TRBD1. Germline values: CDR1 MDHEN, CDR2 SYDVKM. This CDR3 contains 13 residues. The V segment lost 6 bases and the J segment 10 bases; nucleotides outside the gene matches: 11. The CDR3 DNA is TGTGCCAGCAGGTACGGACAGGAGGGGAGAGCTTTCTTT. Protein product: CASRYGQEGRAFF.

The CDR3 DNA is TGTGCCAGCAGTTGGGACGGAGGGACTAATGAAAAACTGTTTTTT. Amino acids: CASSWDGGTNEKLFF. The chain combines TRBV6-6 with TRBJ1-4, with a tentative D call TRBD1 (5 bases). Per the germline V gene, CDR1 is MNHNY and CDR2 is SVGAGI (reference sequence). The germline V and J ends were trimmed by 4 bases and 2 bases, with 11 bases remaining between them. The CDR3 sequence is 15 residues long.

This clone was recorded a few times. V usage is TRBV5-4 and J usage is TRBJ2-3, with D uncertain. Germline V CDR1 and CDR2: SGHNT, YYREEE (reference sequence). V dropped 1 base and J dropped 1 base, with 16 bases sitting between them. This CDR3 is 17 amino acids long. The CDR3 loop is CASSLSPARVGTDTQYF. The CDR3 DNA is TGTGCCAGCAGCTTGTCCCCGGCCCGGGTGGGCACAGATACGCAGTATTTT.

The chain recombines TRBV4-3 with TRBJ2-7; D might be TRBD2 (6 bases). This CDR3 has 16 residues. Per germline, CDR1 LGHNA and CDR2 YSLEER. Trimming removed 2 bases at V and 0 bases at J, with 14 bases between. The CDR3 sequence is CASSQNADGSSYEQYF. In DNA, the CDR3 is TGCGCCAGCAGCCAAAACGCGGACGGGAGCTCCTACGAGCAGTACTTC.

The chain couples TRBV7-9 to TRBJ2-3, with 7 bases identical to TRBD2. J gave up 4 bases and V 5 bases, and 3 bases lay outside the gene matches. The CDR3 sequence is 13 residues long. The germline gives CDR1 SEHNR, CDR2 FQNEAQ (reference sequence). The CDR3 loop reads CASSLRGADTQYF. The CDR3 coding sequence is TGTGCCAGCAGCCTTCGGGGGGCAGATACGCAGTATTTT.

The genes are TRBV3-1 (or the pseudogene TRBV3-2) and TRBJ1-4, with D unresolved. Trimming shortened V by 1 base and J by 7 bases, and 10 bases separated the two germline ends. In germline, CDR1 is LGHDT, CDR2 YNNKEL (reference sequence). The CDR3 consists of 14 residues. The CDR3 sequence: CASSQVLGGEKLFF. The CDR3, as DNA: TGTGCCAGCAGCCAAGTACTTGGTGGTGAAAAACTGTTTTTT.

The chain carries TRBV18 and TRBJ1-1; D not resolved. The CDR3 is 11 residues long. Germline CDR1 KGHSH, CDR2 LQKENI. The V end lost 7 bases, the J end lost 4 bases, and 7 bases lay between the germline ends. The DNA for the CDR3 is TGTGCCAGCTTGAGAGGCACTGAAGCTTTCTTT. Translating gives CASLRGTEAFF.

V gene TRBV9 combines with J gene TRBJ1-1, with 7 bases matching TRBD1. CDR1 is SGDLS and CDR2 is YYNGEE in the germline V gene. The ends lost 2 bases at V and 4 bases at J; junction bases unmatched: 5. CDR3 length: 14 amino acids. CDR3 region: CASSVEGAGTEAFF. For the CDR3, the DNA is TGTGCCAGCAGCGTTGAGGGGGCCGGCACTGAAGCTTTCTTT.

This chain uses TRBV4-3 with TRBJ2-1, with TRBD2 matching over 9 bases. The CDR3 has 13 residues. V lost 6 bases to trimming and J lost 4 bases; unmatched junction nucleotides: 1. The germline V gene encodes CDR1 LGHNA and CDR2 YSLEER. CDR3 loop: CASSLAGYNEQFF. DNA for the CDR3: TGCGCCAGCAGTCTAGCGGGGTACAATGAGCAGTTCTTC.

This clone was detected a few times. CDR3 protein: CARVANRGYEQYF. The DNA for the CDR3 is TGTGCCAGAGTAGCGAACCGGGGATACGAGCAGTACTTC. The chain uses TRBV3-1 (or the pseudogene TRBV3-2) and TRBJ2-7, with D possibly TRBD2 on 5 matching bases. The V and J ends lost 9 bases and 4 bases respectively, with 16 bases between them. This CDR3 spans 13 amino acids. Germline loops: CDR1 LGHDT, CDR2 YNNKEL (reference sequence).

The CDR3 protein is CASSTGTGRSWQPQHF. The CDR3 DNA is TGTGCCAGCAGTACCGGGACAGGGCGATCTTGGCAGCCCCAGCATTTT. The gene calls are TRBV28 and TRBJ1-5; 9 nucleotides agree with TRBD1. CDR3 size: 16 residues. CDR1 is MDHEN and CDR2 is SYDVKM in the germline V gene. Trimming removed 5 bases from V and 7 bases from J; junction bases left unmatched: 12.

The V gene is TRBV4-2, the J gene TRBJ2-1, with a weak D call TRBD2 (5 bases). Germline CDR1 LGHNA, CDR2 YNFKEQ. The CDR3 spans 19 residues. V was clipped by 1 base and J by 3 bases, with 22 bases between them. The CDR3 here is CASSQGFTLGSGIYNEQFF. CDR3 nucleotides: TGTGCCAGCAGCCAAGGGTTCACCCTTGGGAGCGGAATCTACAATGAGCAGTTCTTC.

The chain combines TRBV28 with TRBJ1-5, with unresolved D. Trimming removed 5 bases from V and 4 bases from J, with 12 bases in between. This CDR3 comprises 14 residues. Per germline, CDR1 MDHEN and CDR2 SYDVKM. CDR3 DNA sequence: TGTGCCAGCAGTCCGAGAGTTCTGAATCAGCCCCAGCATTTT. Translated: CASSPRVLNQPQHF.

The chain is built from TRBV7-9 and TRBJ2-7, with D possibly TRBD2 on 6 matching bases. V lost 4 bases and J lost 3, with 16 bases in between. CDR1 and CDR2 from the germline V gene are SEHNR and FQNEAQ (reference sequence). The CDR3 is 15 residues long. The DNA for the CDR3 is TGTGCCAGCAGCTCCAAGATAGCGGTAAACTACGAGCAGTACTTC. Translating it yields CASSSKIAVNYEQYF.

The CDR3 region has the DNA TGCAGCGTTGTTTTGGCAGGGGGCGTCGACGAGCAGTACTTC. Translating gives CSVVLAGGVDEQYF. This sequence joins TRBV29-1 and TRBJ2-7; 8 bases map to TRBD1. Germline lookup yields CDR1 SQVTM and CDR2 ANQGSEA. The CDR3 runs to 14 residues. The V and J ends lost 4 bases and 5 bases, in that order; junction bases with no gene match: 10.

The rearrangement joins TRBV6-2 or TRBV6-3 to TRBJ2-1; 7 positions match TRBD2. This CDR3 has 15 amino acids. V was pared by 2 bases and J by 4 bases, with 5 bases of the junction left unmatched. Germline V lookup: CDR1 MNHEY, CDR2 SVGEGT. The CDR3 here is CASSYPASGYNEQFF. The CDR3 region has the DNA TGTGCCAGCAGTTACCCGGCTAGCGGATACAATGAGCAGTTCTTC.